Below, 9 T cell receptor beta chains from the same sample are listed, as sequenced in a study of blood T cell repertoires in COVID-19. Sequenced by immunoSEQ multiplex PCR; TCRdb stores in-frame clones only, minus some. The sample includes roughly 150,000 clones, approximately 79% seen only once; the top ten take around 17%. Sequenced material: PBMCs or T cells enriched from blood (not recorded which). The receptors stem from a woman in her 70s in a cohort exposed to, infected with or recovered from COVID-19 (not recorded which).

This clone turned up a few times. The DNA of the CDR3 is TGTGCCACCAGCAGAGATCGGGGACAGGGACGCTACACCTTC. Protein sequence: CATSRDRGQGRYTF. V and J are TRBV15 and TRBJ1-2, with TRBD1 matching 9 bases. V dropped 0 bases and J dropped 9; count of bases not matched to a gene: 5. Germline V lookup: CDR1 LNHNV, CDR2 YYDKDF (reference sequence). This CDR3 contains 14 residues.

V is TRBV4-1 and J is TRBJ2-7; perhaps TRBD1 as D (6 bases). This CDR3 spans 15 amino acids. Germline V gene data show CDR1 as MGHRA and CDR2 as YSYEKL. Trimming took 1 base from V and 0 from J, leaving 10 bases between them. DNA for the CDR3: TGCGCCAGCAGCCAAGCGCAGGGGTTCTCCTACGAGCAGTACTTC. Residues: CASSQAQGFSYEQYF.

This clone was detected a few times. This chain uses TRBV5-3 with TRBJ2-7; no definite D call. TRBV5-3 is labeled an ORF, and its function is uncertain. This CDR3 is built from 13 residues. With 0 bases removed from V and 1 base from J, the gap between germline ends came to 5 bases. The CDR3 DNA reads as TGTGCCAGAAGCTTGGGCGGTTCCTACGAGCAGTACTTC. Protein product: CARSLGGSYEQYF.

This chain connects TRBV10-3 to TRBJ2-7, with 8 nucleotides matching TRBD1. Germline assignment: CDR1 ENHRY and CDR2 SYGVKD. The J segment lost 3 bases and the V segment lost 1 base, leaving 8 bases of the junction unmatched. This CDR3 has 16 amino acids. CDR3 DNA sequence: TGTGCCATCAGTGAGTTACCGGGACAGGCTGGCTACGAGCAGTACTTC. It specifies CAISELPGQAGYEQYF.

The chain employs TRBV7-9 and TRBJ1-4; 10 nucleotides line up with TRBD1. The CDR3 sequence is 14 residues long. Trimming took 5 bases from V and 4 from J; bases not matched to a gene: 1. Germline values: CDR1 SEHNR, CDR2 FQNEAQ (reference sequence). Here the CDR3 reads CASSRDRGNEKLFF. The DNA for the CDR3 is TGTGCCAGCAGCCGGGACAGGGGTAATGAAAAACTGTTTTTT. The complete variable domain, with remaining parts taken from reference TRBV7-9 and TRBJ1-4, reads DTGVSQNPRHKITKRGQNVTFRCDPISEHNRLYWYRQTLGQGPEFLTYFQNEAQLEKSRLLSDRFSAERPKGSFSTLEIQRTEQGDSAMYLCASSRDRGNEKLFFGSGTQLSVL.

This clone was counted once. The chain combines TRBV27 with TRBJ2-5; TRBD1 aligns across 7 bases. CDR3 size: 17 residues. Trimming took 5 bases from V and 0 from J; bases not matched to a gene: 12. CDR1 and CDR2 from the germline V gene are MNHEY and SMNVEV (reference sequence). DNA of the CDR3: TGTGCCAGCAGTCCCAACCCGACAGGGACGTACCAAGAGACCCAGTACTTC. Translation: CASSPNPTGTYQETQYF.

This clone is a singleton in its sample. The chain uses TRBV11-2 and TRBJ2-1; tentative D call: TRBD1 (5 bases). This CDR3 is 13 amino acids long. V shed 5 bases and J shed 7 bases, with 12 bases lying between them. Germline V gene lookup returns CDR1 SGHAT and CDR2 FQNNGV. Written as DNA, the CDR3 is TGTGCCAGCAGCCAGGGTAGTGAAAATGAGCAGTTCTTC. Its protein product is CASSQGSENEQFF.

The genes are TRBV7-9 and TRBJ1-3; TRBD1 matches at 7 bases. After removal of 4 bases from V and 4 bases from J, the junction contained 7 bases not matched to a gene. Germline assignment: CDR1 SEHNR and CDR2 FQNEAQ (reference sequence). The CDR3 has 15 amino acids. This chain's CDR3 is CASSSSGTVGNTIYF. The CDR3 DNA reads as TGTGCCAGCAGCTCCTCCGGGACAGTCGGAAACACCATATATTTT.

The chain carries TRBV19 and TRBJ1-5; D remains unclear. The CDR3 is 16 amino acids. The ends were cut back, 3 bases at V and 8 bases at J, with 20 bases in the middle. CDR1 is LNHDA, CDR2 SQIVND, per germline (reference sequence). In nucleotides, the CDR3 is TGTGCCAGTAGTATGAGGGTACTGGGTGAGATCAAGCCCCAGCATTTT. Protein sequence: CASSMRVLGEIKPQHF.